This T cell receptor (beta chain) was captured by sequencing in a study of blood T cell repertoires in COVID-19. At the level of the study: The origin of the acute and convalescent COVID-19 samples was the United States, Italy and Spain. PBMCs, B-cell-depleted T cells, or T cells provided the cDNA or gDNA that made up the material.

The authors' processing: Using reference gene primer amplification, nucleated cell counts were estimated. TCRdb's copy holds only in-frame clones and misses some; the assay was immunoSEQ multiplex PCR. V, J and clone size were drawn from that table, and D and trimming were deduced from the DNA. This sample has 65,000 to 70,000 clones, with about 86% found just once. Germline CDR1 reads LGHDT; CDR2 reads YNNKEL (reference sequence). With V trimmed by 1 base and J by 6 bases, 6 bases remained unmatched. The CDR3 is 15 amino acids. V gene TRBV3-1 (or the pseudogene TRBV3-2) combines with J gene TRBJ2-3; 8 nucleotides agree with TRBD2. The receptor's source is a woman aged 55 to 70 with acute or convalescent COVID-19. Sequencing used peripheral blood. The CDR3 DNA reads TGTGCCAGCAGCCAAGTACTAGCGGTCAGGGATACGCAGTATTTT. Encoded protein: CASSQVLAVRDTQYF.